The clone carrying this T cell receptor (beta chain) was counted ten times or more. RNA transcripts were the template, and TCR beta CDR3 regions were amplified from them. HTBI primers primed a first-round RT-PCR, and a second-round multiplex PCR followed. Via MiXCR, TCRdb re-called the multiplex PCR reads, giving one row per CDR3 protein. Among over 40,000 distinct CDR3 sequences listed, under 55% were seen once. This CDR3 has 15 amino acids. Germline trimming cut 5 bases from V and 9 bases from J; bases unmatched to any gene: 10. From germline, CDR1 is SGHTA and CDR2 FQGTGA. The sample is drawn from a study of Graves' ophthalmopathy and Graves' hyperthyroidism.

The sequenced sample was peripheral blood. The genes are TRBV7-3 and TRBJ2-1, with TRBD1 matching over 10 bases. The sequence was obtained from an adult man with Graves' ophthalmopathy. CDR3 sequence (DNA): TGTGCCAGCAGCCAGACAGGGGGCGCAACGGGTGAGCAGTTCTTC. Its translation: CASSQTGGATGEQFF.